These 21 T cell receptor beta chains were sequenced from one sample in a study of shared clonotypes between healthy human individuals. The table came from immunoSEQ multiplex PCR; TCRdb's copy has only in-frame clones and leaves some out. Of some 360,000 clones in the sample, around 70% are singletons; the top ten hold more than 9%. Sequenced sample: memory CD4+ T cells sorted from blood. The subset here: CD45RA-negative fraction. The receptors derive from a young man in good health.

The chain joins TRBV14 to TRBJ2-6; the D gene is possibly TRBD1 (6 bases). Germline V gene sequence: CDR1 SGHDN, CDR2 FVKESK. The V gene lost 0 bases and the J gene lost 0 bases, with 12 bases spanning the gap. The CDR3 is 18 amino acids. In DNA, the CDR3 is TGTGCCAGCAGCCAAGAAGGGGGTCCCCTCTCTGGGGCCAACGTCCTGACTTTC. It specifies CASSQEGGPLSGANVLTF.

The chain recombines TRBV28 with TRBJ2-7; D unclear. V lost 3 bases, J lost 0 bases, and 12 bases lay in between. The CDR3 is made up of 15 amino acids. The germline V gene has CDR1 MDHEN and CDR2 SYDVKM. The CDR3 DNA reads TGTGCCAGCAGTTTGGTTGCCCTTAGCTCCTACGAGCAGTACTTC. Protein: CASSLVALSSYEQYF. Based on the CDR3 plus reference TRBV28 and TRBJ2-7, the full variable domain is DVKVTQSSRYLVKRTGEKVFLECVQDMDHENMFWYRQDPGLGLRLIYFSYDVKMKEKGDIPEGYSVSREKKERFSLILESASTNQTSMYLCASSLVALSSYEQYFGPGTRLTVT.

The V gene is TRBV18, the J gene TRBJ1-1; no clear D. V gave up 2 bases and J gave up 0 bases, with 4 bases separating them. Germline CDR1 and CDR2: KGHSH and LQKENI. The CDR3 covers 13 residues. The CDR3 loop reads CASSPGMNTEAFF. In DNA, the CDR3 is TGTGCCAGCTCACCAGGGATGAACACTGAAGCTTTCTTT.

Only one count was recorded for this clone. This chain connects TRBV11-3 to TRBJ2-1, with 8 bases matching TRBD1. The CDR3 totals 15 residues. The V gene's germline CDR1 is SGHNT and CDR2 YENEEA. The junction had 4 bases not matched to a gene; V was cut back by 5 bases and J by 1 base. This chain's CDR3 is CASSTDRESYNEQFF. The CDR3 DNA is TGTGCCAGCAGCACGGACAGGGAGTCCTACAATGAGCAGTTCTTC.

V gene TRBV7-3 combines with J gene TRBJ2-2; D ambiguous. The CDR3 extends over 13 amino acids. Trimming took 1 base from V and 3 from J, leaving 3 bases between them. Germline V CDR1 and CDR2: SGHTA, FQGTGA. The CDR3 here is CASSLIHTGELFF. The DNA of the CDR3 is TGTGCCAGCAGCTTAATCCACACCGGGGAGCTGTTTTTT.

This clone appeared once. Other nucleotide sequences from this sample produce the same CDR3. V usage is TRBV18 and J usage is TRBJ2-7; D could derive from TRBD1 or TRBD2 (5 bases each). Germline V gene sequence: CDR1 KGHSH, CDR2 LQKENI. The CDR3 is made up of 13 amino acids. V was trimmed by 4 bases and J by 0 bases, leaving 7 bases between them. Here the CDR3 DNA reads TGTGCCAGCTCACAGGGACGCTCCTACGAGCAGTACTTC. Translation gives CASSQGRSYEQYF.

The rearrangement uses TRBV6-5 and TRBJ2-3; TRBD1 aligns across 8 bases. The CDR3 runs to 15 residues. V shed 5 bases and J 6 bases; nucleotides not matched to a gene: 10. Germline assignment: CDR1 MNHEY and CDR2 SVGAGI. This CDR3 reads CASSLGQGLVDTQYF. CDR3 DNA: TGTGCCAGCAGTCTTGGACAGGGTTTAGTTGATACGCAGTATTTT.

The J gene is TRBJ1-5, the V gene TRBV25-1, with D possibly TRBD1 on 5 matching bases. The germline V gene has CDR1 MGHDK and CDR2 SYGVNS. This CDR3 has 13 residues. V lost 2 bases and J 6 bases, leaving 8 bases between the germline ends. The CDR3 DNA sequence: TGTGCCAGCAGTGAAGGGGGGGTTCAGCCCCAGCATTTT. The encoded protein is CASSEGGVQPQHF.

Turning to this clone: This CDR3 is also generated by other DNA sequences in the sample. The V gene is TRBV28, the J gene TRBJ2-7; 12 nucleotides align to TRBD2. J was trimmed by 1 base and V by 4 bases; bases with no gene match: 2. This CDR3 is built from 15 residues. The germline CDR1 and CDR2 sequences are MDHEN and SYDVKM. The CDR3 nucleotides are TGTGCCAGCAGTTCTCTAGCGGGAGGGTCCTACGAGCAGTACTTC. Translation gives CASSSLAGGSYEQYF.

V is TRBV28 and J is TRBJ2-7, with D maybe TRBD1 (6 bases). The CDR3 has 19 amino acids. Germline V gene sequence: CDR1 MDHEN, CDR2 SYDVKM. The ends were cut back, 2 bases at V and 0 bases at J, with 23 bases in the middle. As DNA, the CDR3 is TGTGCCAGCAGTTTAGATGTCGGCAGTAAAGGGGGTAGCTCCTACGAGCAGTACTTC. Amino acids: CASSLDVGSKGGSSYEQYF.

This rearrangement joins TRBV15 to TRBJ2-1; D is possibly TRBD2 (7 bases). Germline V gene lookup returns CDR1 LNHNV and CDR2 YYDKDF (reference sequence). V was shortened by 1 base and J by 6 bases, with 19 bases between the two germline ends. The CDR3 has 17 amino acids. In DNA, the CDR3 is TGTGCCACCAGCAGAGTTTTCGGACTAGGGGGTTCCAATGAGCAGTTCTTC. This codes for CATSRVFGLGGSNEQFF.

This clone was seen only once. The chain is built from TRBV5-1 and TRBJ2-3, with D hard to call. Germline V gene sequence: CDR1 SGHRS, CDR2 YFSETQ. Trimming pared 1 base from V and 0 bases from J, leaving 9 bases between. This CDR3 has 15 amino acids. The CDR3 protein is CASSLTKFSTDTQYF. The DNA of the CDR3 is TGCGCCAGCAGCTTGACTAAATTTAGCACAGATACGCAGTATTTT.

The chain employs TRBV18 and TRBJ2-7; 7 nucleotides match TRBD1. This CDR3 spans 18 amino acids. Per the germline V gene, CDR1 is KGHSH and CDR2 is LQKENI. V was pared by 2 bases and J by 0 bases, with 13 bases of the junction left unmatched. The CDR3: CASSPGLGRQGSSYEQYF. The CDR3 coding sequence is TGTGCCAGCTCACCAGGGCTTGGAAGACAGGGTAGCTCCTACGAGCAGTACTTC.

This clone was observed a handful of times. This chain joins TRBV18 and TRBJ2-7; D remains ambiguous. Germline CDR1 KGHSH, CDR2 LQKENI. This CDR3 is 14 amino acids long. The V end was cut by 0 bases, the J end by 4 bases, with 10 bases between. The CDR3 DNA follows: TGTGCCAGCTCACCACCGAGCAGCCCTTACGAGCAGTACTTC. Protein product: CASSPPSSPYEQYF.

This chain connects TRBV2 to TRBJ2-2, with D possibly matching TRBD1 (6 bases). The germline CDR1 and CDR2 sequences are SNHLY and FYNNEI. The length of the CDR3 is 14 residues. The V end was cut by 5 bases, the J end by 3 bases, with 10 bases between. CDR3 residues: CASSLQGYTGELFF. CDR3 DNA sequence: TGTGCCAGCAGTCTACAGGGATACACCGGGGAGCTGTTTTTT.

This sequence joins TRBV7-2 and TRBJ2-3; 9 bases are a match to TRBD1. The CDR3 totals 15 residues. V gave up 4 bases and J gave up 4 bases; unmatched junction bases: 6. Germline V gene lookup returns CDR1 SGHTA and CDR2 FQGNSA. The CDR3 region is CASSSGQGLSDTQYF. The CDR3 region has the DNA TGTGCCAGCAGCTCGGGACAGGGTTTGTCAGATACGCAGTATTTT.

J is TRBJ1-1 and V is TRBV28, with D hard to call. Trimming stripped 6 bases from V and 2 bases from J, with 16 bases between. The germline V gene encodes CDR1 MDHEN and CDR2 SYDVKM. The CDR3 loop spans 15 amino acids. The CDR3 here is CASSPDNRRNTEAFF. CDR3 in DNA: TGTGCCAGCAGCCCCGACAATAGACGTAACACTGAAGCTTTCTTT.

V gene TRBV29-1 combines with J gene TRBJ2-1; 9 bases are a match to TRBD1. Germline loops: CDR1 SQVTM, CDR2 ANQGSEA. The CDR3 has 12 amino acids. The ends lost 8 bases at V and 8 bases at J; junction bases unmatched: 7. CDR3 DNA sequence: TGCAGCCTCAGAACAGGGGGCGATGAGCAGTTCTTC. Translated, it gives CSLRTGGDEQFF.

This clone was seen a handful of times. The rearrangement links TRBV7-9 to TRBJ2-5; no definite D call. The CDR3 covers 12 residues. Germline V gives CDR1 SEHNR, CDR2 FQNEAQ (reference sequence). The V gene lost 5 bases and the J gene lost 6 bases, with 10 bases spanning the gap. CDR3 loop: CASSLAGKTQYF. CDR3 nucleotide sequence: TGTGCCAGCAGCCTTGCCGGAAAGACCCAGTACTTC.

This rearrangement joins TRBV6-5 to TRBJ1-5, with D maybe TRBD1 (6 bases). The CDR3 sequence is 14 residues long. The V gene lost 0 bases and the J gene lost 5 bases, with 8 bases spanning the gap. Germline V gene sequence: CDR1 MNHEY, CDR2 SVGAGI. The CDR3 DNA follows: TGTGCCAGCAGTTACTCGGGGGCAGATCAGCCCCAGCATTTT. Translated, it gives CASSYSGADQPQHF.

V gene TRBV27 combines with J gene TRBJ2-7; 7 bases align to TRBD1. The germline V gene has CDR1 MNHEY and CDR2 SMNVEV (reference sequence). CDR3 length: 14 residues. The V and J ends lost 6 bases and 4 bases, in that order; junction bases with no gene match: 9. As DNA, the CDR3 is TGTGCCAGCAGACCCCGGGACAGATTTTACGAGCAGTACTTC. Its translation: CASRPRDRFYEQYF.